This TCR beta chain was recorded in a study of shared clonotypes between healthy human individuals. Study in general: Per donor, CD8 memory used one plate, CD8 naive used two, CD4 memory used three and CD4 naive used three. Study observations and caveats: Larger estimated richness was generally recorded for naive subsets relative to memory subsets.

The data were produced by immunoSEQ multiplex PCR, yet TCRdb's version contains in-frame clones alone and is incomplete. The sample consists of 2.5 million or so clones, around nine tenths of them appearing once. The CDR3 contains 15 residues. The germline V gene has CDR1 LGHNA and CDR2 YSLEER. V was shortened by 0 bases and J by 1 base, with 4 bases between the two germline ends. With respect to this clone: The antigen remains unidentified. Distinct nucleotide sequences in the sample also encode this CDR3.

The chain uses TRBV4-3 and TRBJ2-6; D not certain. Sequencing was performed on naive CD4+ T cells sorted from blood. Stated subset: CD45RA+ positively selected. This receptor was taken from a man aged 18 to 30 in good health. Written as DNA, the CDR3 is TGCGCCAGCAGCCAAGAGGGGTCTGGGGCCAACGTCCTGACTTTC. Its translation: CASSQEGSGANVLTF.